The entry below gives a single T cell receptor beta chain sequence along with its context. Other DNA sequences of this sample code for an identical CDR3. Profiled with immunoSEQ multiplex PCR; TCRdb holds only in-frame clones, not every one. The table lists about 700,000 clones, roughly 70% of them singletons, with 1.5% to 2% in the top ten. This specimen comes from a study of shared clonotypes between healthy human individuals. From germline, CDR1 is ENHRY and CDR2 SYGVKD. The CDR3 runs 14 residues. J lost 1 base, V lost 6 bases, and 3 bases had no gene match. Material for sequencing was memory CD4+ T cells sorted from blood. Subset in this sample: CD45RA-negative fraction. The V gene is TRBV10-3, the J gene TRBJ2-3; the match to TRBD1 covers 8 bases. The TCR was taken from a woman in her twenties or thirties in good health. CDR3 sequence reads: CAISPGQGTDTQYF. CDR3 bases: TGTGCCATCAGCCCGGGACAGGGCACAGATACGCAGTATTTT.